Following are 21 T cell receptor beta chains from one sample sequenced in a study of a mutant IDH1 vaccine in newly diagnosed glioma. The antigens for these receptors are not known. TCRdb's table, derived via immunoSEQ multiplex PCR, lists solely in-frame clones and lacks some. The sample has approximately 39,000 clones; roughly four fifths are singletons. Time point specified: week 23, last vaccination. It was 300 ug of mutant IDH1 20-mer peptide that made up each vaccine dose, given with topical imiquimod. The specimen was PBMCs, collected from a glioma patient whose treatment included an IDH1 peptide vaccine. Source of these receptors: a man in his forties with glioma.

The rearrangement uses TRBV11-1 and TRBJ2-7, with D tentatively TRBD1 (6 bases). Germline CDR1 is SGHAT and CDR2 is FQDESV (reference sequence). CDR3 length: 14 amino acids. The V end lost 5 bases, the J end lost 7 bases, and 18 bases lay between the germline ends. For the CDR3, the DNA is TGTGCCAGCAGCCACAACACACAGGGTGGAGAGCAGTACTTC. This encodes CASSHNTQGGEQYF.

The chain uses TRBV4-3 and TRBJ2-7; TRBD2 aligns across 7 bases. This CDR3 comprises 17 residues. Trimming cost V 1 base and J 0 bases; bases outside gene matches: 9. The germline V gene has CDR1 LGHNA and CDR2 YSLEER. CDR3 sequence: CASSQVAGAGYSYEQYF. CDR3 sequence (DNA): TGCGCCAGCAGCCAAGTCGCTGGAGCGGGGTACTCCTACGAGCAGTACTTC.

J is TRBJ2-1 and V is TRBV19, with 8 bases lining up with TRBD1. The CDR3 length is 15 residues. V gave up 5 bases and J gave up 3 bases; unmatched junction bases: 6. Germline values: CDR1 LNHDA, CDR2 SQIVND (reference sequence). DNA for the CDR3: TGTGCCAGTAGTTTGGGACAGGTCCTCTACAATGAGCAGTTCTTC. It yields the protein CASSLGQVLYNEQFF.

This clone has only a few counts. The chain employs TRBV7-9 and TRBJ2-1; D perhaps matches TRBD2 (6 bases). Germline V gives CDR1 SEHNR, CDR2 FQNEAQ (reference sequence). The V end was cut by 7 bases, the J end by 5 bases, with 18 bases between. The CDR3 is made up of 15 amino acids. In nucleotides, the CDR3 is TGTGCCAGCAACGAGGCACGAGCGGGTAACAATGAGCAGTTCTTC. This encodes CASNEARAGNNEQFF. The full variable domain, with the rest looked up from reference TRBV7-9 and TRBJ2-1, is DTGVSQNPRHKITKRGQNVTFRCDPISEHNRLYWYRQTLGQGPEFLTYFQNEAQLEKSRLLSDRFSAERPKGSFSTLEIQRTEQGDSAMYLCASNEARAGNNEQFFGPGTRLTVL.

The gene calls are TRBV6-1 and TRBJ1-1; TRBD1 matches at 10 bases. The V segment lost 3 bases and the J segment 6 bases; nucleotides outside the gene matches: 4. Germline lookup yields CDR1 MNHNS and CDR2 SASEGT. The CDR3 is 14 residues long. CDR3 in amino acids: CASSEDRGLSEAFF. The CDR3 region has the DNA TGTGCCAGCAGTGAGGACAGGGGGTTGTCTGAAGCTTTCTTT.

The chain recombines TRBV28 with TRBJ2-2; D may be TRBD1 (6 bases). In germline, CDR1 is MDHEN, CDR2 SYDVKM. The length of the CDR3 is 14 residues. Deletions cut 8 bases from V and 1 base from J, with 11 bases between. The CDR3 protein is CASLGQLNTGELFF. The CDR3 DNA sequence: TGTGCCAGCCTTGGACAGCTGAACACCGGGGAGCTGTTTTTT.

This clone was seen more than once but under ten times. V gene TRBV9 combines with J gene TRBJ1-1; D is perhaps TRBD1 (5 bases). From germline, CDR1 is SGDLS and CDR2 YYNGEE. The CDR3 spans 13 residues. The V gene lost 4 bases and the J gene lost 4 bases, with 11 bases spanning the gap. CDR3 bases: TGTGCCAGCAGCCAGGGAGAGAGCACTGAAGCTTTCTTT. It codes for CASSQGESTEAFF.

V gene TRBV12-5 combines with J gene TRBJ2-3; 11 nucleotides match TRBD2. This CDR3 has 18 amino acids. Per the germline V gene, CDR1 is LGHNT and CDR2 is FRNRAP. V shed 5 bases and J 1 base; nucleotides not matched to a gene: 11. The CDR3 here is CASGPGLAGAGRTDTQYF. The DNA for the CDR3 is TGTGCTAGTGGTCCAGGACTAGCGGGCGCCGGTCGCACAGATACGCAGTATTTT.

This clone has a single count. This chain links TRBV6-5 with TRBJ2-7; possible D gene TRBD1, 6 bases. V lost 8 bases to trimming and J lost 6 bases, with 17 bases between them. CDR3 length equals 13 residues. Germline-derived CDR1 and CDR2 are MNHEY and SVGAGI. The CDR3 protein is CASSTNRVAEQYF. In DNA form, the CDR3 reads TGTGCCAGCTCAACGAACAGGGTAGCCGAGCAGTACTTC.

The CDR3: CASSQDGTGGKETQYF. The CDR3 nucleotides are TGCGCCAGCAGCCAAGATGGGACAGGGGGCAAAGAGACCCAGTACTTC. The chain is built from TRBV4-3 and TRBJ2-5; 12 nucleotides agree with TRBD1. CDR1 is LGHNA and CDR2 is YSLEER in the germline V gene. V lost 0 bases, J lost 3 bases, and 2 bases stayed unmatched. The CDR3 contains 16 residues.

The sample holds one count of this clone. The genes are TRBV19 and TRBJ1-2; D is uncertain. This CDR3 comprises 13 residues. Trimming took off 5 bases at V and 3 bases at J, with 10 bases between the two ends. Germline V gives CDR1 LNHDA, CDR2 SQIVND (reference sequence). Here the CDR3 reads CASSVTLDYGYTF. The CDR3 DNA sequence: TGTGCCAGTAGTGTGACTCTGGACTATGGCTACACCTTC.

The V and J genes are TRBV11-2 and TRBJ2-3; D is ambiguous. In germline, CDR1 is SGHAT, CDR2 FQNNGV. The ends were cut back, 2 bases at V and 4 bases at J, with 19 bases in the middle. This CDR3 is 17 amino acids long. The CDR3 region is CASSLSRSVGYADTQYF. In DNA, the CDR3 is TGTGCCAGCAGCTTATCCCGGTCGGTTGGATATGCAGATACGCAGTATTTT.

V is TRBV6-5 and J is TRBJ1-1; D gene unclear. V shed 2 bases and J shed 4 bases, with 11 bases lying between them. This CDR3 comprises 14 residues. Germline V lookup: CDR1 MNHEY, CDR2 SVGAGI. CDR3 sequence reads: CASSYGQAATEAFF. As DNA, the CDR3 is TGTGCCAGCAGTTACGGGCAAGCTGCCACTGAAGCTTTCTTT.

The chain carries TRBV7-9 and TRBJ1-1, with 10 bases matching TRBD1. Germline CDR1 and CDR2: SEHNR and FQNEAQ (reference sequence). This CDR3 spans 16 amino acids. Losses at the gene ends were 8 bases for V and 0 bases for J; bases not matched to a gene: 9. CDR3 region: CASHPGQGIMNTEAFF. CDR3 in DNA: TGTGCCAGCCATCCGGGACAGGGGATCATGAACACTGAAGCTTTCTTT.

This clone was counted once. This chain links TRBV7-2 with TRBJ2-4; D possibly corresponds to TRBD1 (5 bases). The CDR3 runs 18 residues. Germline V gene lookup returns CDR1 SGHTA and CDR2 FQGNSA. Trimming cost V 4 bases and J 0 bases, with 19 bases left between them. The CDR3 reads CASSSTVVERLAKNIQYF. For the CDR3, the DNA is TGTGCCAGCAGCTCGACAGTCGTTGAAAGACTAGCCAAAAACATTCAGTACTTC.

This clone was seen just once. The V gene is TRBV4-3, the J gene TRBJ1-4; D is possibly TRBD1 (6 bases). V was cut by 1 base and J by 3 bases, with 9 bases left in between. The length of the CDR3 is 15 residues. Germline V CDR1 and CDR2: LGHNA, YSLEER. The CDR3 sequence is CASSQAGHSNEKLFF. The CDR3 DNA follows: TGCGCCAGCAGCCAAGCGGGACACTCTAATGAAAAACTGTTTTTT.

This chain links TRBV4-2 with TRBJ2-1, with TRBD2 matching over 7 bases. There are 16 residues in the CDR3. CDR1 LGHNA and CDR2 YNFKEQ come from the germline V gene. Trimming at V came to 1 base and at J to 0 bases, leaving 3 bases not matched to a gene. The CDR3: CASSQVGGSSYNEQFF. The CDR3 DNA follows: TGTGCCAGCAGCCAAGTCGGCGGGAGCTCCTACAATGAGCAGTTCTTC.

This sequence joins TRBV7-6 and TRBJ2-6; weak D call: TRBD2 (5 bases). The CDR3 is 18 residues long. V lost 2 bases and J lost 0, with 14 bases in between. Germline V gene lookup returns CDR1 SGHVS and CDR2 FNYEAQ. The CDR3 reads CASSLQAAPSSGANVLTF. The CDR3, as DNA: TGTGCCAGCAGCTTACAAGCGGCCCCTAGCTCTGGGGCCAACGTCCTGACTTTC.

This sequence joins TRBV30 and TRBJ1-2; unclear D gene. CDR1 GTSNPN and CDR2 SVGIG come from the germline V gene (reference sequence). This CDR3 contains 13 residues. V lost 1 base and J 0 bases, leaving 6 bases between the germline ends. The CDR3 loop is CAWSASPNYGYTF. CDR3 coding DNA: TGTGCCTGGAGTGCCAGTCCTAACTATGGCTACACCTTC. Based on the CDR3 plus reference TRBV30 and TRBJ1-2, the full variable domain is SQTIHQWPATLVQPVGSPLSLECTVEGTSNPNLYWYRQAAGRGLQLLFYSVGIGQISSEVPQNLSASRPQDRQFILSSKKLLLSDSGFYLCAWSASPNYGYTFGSGTRLTVV.

The rearrangement links TRBV28 to TRBJ2-5, with D hard to call. CDR1 MDHEN and CDR2 SYDVKM come from the germline V gene. This CDR3 is 12 amino acids long. V shed 5 bases and J shed 3 bases, with 7 bases lying between them. CDR3 sequence (DNA): TGTGCCAGCAGTCGGAGCAAAGAGACCCAGTACTTC. Translated: CASSRSKETQYF.

CDR3 region: CASSTRTVNTEAFF. The CDR3 region has the DNA TGTGCCAGTAGTACCCGGACAGTAAACACTGAAGCTTTCTTT. The V call is TRBV19, the J call TRBJ1-1; possible D gene TRBD1, 6 bases. The V gene's germline CDR1 is LNHDA and CDR2 SQIVND (reference sequence). V was pared by 4 bases and J by 2 bases, with 11 bases between. This CDR3 region has 14 residues.